This T cell receptor beta chain comes out of a study of blood T cell repertoires in COVID-19. Across the study: Acute and convalescent COVID-19 samples came from the United States, Italy and Spain. Sample material is recorded as cDNA or gDNA derived from T cells, B-cell-depleted T cells, or PBMCs.

In the authors' workflow: Amplification of reference gene primers provided the estimated nucleated cell counts. Repertoires were generated with immunoSEQ multiplex PCR, while TCRdb's copy carries only in-frame clones and drops some. That table is the source of V, J and clone size, and D and trimming were worked out from the DNA. The profile shows about 310,000 clones, roughly 87% of them singletons. The CDR3 totals 13 residues. The germline V gene encodes CDR1 MGHRA and CDR2 YSYEKL. The V end was cut by 1 base, the J end by 7 bases, with 10 bases between. The TCR originated in a man younger than 30 with active or convalescent COVID-19. Sequenced sample: peripheral blood. The rearrangement links TRBV4-1 to TRBJ1-1; D gene ambiguous. As DNA, the CDR3 is TGCGCCAGCAGCCAAGTTTCAGGCTTTGAAGCTTTCTTT. It translates to CASSQVSGFEAFF.